This T cell receptor (beta chain) was identified during a study of CD8+ T cells in alopecia areata. Background on the study: A regimen of oral tofacitinib, 5 to 10 mg twice daily, was given to treated patients.

J lost 6 bases, V lost 5 bases, and 9 bases had no gene match. Germline values: CDR1 SGHAT, CDR2 FQNNGV. The CDR3 totals 15 residues. Notes on this clone: Its antigen is unidentified.

Isolated RNA was reverse transcribed into cDNA used as the sequencing template. Method: immunoSEQ multiplex PCR; TCRdb's copy keeps in-frame clones and lacks some. This sample yields some 110,000 clones, of which 58% are seen a single time; approximately 29% belongs to the top ten. The study, taken as a whole, reports: Significant decreases in scalp clonality and expanded CD8+ clones followed tofacitinib treatment. Sequence data from scalp samples additionally include resident alphabeta T cells of normal skin.

Treatment reported: oral pan-JAK inhibitor, 5-10 mg twice daily. Sequencing was performed on CD8+ T cells sorted from blood, taken at week 4, from a patient treated with tofacitinib. The TCR comes from a human donor with alopecia areata. The V and J genes are TRBV11-2 and TRBJ2-1, with TRBD1 matching 8 bases. For the CDR3, the DNA is TGTGCCAGCAGCCTGGCACAGGGGGTGCCCAATGAGCAGTTCTTC. Translation gives CASSLAQGVPNEQFF.